The 21 T cell receptor beta chains below were found in one sample sequenced in a study of molecular identifiers for immune sequencing clone quantification. MiXCR, run by TCRdb on the PCR reads, gives a single entry per CDR3 protein. The sample yields 60,000 to 65,000 distinct CDR3 sequences, around a fifth seen once. Sequencing used naive CD8+ T cells from blood, with Jurkat cell RNA spiked in. Subset: FACS-sorted CD8+CD4-CCR7+CD45RA+ naive T cells. The receptors stem from a human donor in good health. Some libraries in this study had Jurkat cell RNA spiked in.

The table lists this clonotype with many counts. This CDR3 is CASSLVSQPDEQYF. In DNA form, the CDR3 reads TGTGCCAGCAGCTTAGTCTCACAGCCAGACGAGCAGTACTTC. The chain has TRBV7-6 and TRBJ2-7; the D is unclear. V lost 1 base to trimming and J lost 5 bases, with 12 bases between them. This CDR3 region has 14 residues. In germline, CDR1 is SGHVS, CDR2 FNYEAQ.

The table lists this clonotype with many counts. V and J are TRBV7-2 and TRBJ2-5, with 10 bases matching TRBD2. The CDR3 is 17 amino acids. The V segment lost 1 base and the J segment 5 bases; nucleotides outside the gene matches: 10. Germline V gene sequence: CDR1 SGHTA, CDR2 FQGNSA. The CDR3 reads CASSLGGPAGGQETQYF. The CDR3, as DNA: TGTGCCAGCAGCTTAGGGGGGCCAGCGGGAGGGCAGGAGACCCAGTACTTC.

This clonotype was detected many times. This chain links TRBV6-5 with TRBJ1-3; D not certain. Germline V gives CDR1 MNHEY, CDR2 SVGAGI. This CDR3 has 11 residues. Trimming left V 8 bases short and J 4 bases short, with 6 bases between. This chain's CDR3 is CASLAGNTIYF. For the CDR3, the DNA is TGTGCCAGCTTAGCCGGAAACACCATATATTTT.

In this sample, this clonotype turned up many times. The V and J genes are TRBV4-1 and TRBJ2-7; 8 bases fit TRBD2. Germline V gives CDR1 MGHRA, CDR2 YSYEKL. Trimming took 0 bases from V and 3 from J; bases not matched to a gene: 1. This CDR3 region has 14 residues. The CDR3 protein is CASSQELAVYEQYF. Written as DNA, the CDR3 is TGCGCCAGCAGCCAAGAACTAGCGGTCTACGAGCAGTACTTC.

This clonotype was seen repeatedly, ten times or more. The gene calls are TRBV20-1 and TRBJ2-7; D is unresolved. This CDR3 spans 14 amino acids. V shed 5 bases and J shed 2 bases, with 16 bases lying between them. Germline CDR1 and CDR2: DFQATT and SNEGSKA (reference sequence). CDR3 DNA: TGCAGTGCTGTAATACTATCCGGTCCCTACGAGCAGTACTTC. This sequence encodes CSAVILSGPYEQYF.

This clonotype appeared a few times. The chain carries TRBV13 and TRBJ2-3; D is uncertain. This CDR3 is 13 amino acids long. V lost 5 bases to trimming and J lost 0 bases, with 6 bases between them. Germline loops: CDR1 PRHDT, CDR2 FYEKMQ (reference sequence). Here the CDR3 reads CASSPTSTDTQYF. In nucleotides, the CDR3 is TGTGCCAGCAGCCCCACTAGCACAGATACGCAGTATTTT.

This clonotype was seen repeatedly, ten times or more. The chain links TRBV19 to TRBJ2-3, with D possibly TRBD2 on 6 matching bases. CDR1 and CDR2 (germline): LNHDA, SQIVND (reference sequence). Between the trimmed V and J ends, which lost 3 bases and 0 bases, there was a span of 10 bases. The CDR3 runs 15 residues. The CDR3 sequence is CASSMTGTSTDTQYF. The CDR3 DNA reads as TGTGCCAGTAGTATGACCGGGACTAGCACAGATACGCAGTATTTT.

The table lists this clonotype with many counts. V usage is TRBV27 and J usage is TRBJ2-7; 7 nucleotides agree with TRBD2. Germline lookup yields CDR1 MNHEY and CDR2 SMNVEV (reference sequence). V was clipped by 1 base and J by 3 bases; unmatched bases: 3. CDR3 length: 14 residues. The CDR3: CASSLWSSGYEQYF. CDR3 coding DNA: TGTGCCAGCAGTTTATGGTCTAGCGGCTACGAGCAGTACTTC.

This clonotype showed up many times. CDR3 loop: CASSPIGGAGQDFMVGQYF. The CDR3 nucleotides are TGTGCCAGCAGCCCAATAGGGGGCGCGGGACAGGACTTCATGGTTGGGCAGTACTTC. V usage is TRBV7-9 and J usage is TRBJ2-7, with 8 nucleotides matching TRBD1. The CDR3 consists of 19 residues. The V gene's germline CDR1 is SEHNR and CDR2 FQNEAQ (reference sequence). V trimming: 5 bases; J trimming: 9 bases; junction bases outside the gene matches: 27. Based on the CDR3 plus reference TRBV7-9 and TRBJ2-7, the full variable domain is DTGVSQNPRHKITKRGQNVTFRCDPISEHNRLYWYRQTLGQGPEFLTYFQNEAQLEKSRLLSDRFSAERPKGSFSTLEIQRTEQGDSAMYLCASSPIGGAGQDFMVGQYFGPGTRLTVT.

This clonotype showed up many times. The V gene is TRBV6-1, the J gene TRBJ2-2; a weak D match, TRBD2 (5 bases). Trimming took off 3 bases at V and 0 bases at J, with 14 bases between the two ends. The germline V gene has CDR1 MNHNS and CDR2 SASEGT. The CDR3 runs 17 residues. The CDR3 is CASSDTFSVTNTGELFF. CDR3 coding DNA: TGTGCCAGCAGTGACACGTTTAGCGTGACGAACACCGGGGAGCTGTTTTTT.

This clonotype was recorded at least ten times. The chain has TRBV9 and TRBJ2-3; D is ambiguous. The CDR3 is 13 amino acids. Germline V gene sequence: CDR1 SGDLS, CDR2 YYNGEE. V was pared by 6 bases and J by 2 bases, with 10 bases between. CDR3 protein: CASNRRLTDTQYF. As DNA, the CDR3 is TGTGCCAGCAACCGACGACTCACAGATACGCAGTATTTT.

The table lists this clonotype with a few counts. The chain recombines TRBV5-5 with TRBJ2-1; no clear D. CDR3 length equals 11 residues. The ends were cut back, 0 bases at V and 9 bases at J, with 4 bases in the middle. Germline V gene lookup returns CDR1 SGHKS and CDR2 YYEKEE (reference sequence). DNA for the CDR3: TGTGCCAGCAGCTTGGGGGTTGAGCAGTTCTTC. It encodes CASSLGVEQFF.

This clonotype was observed at least ten times. This chain joins TRBV30 and TRBJ1-6; possibly TRBD1 for D (6 bases). The germline V gene has CDR1 GTSNPN and CDR2 SVGIG (reference sequence). Trimming pared 3 bases from V and 2 bases from J, leaving 14 bases between. The CDR3 runs 16 residues. CDR3 in DNA: TGTGCCTGGAGGGTGAGGGACAACACCTATAATTCACCCCTCCACTTT. This sequence encodes CAWRVRDNTYNSPLHF.

Regarding this clonotype: It may be a read error: a sequence one base away is much more abundant. Since the CDR3 does not end with the conserved phenylalanine or tryptophan, this likely comes from a read error. The chain has TRBV4-3 and TRBJ2-7; D is ambiguous. The CDR3 loop spans 14 amino acids. Germline V CDR1 and CDR2: LGHNA, YSLEER. V lost 4 bases and J 4 bases, leaving 14 bases between the germline ends. The CDR3 loop reads CASSPALSVYEQYL. CDR3 nucleotide sequence: TGCGCCAGCAGCCCCGCCCTCAGCGTTTACGAGCAGTACCTC.

This clonotype was seen many times. The rearrangement joins TRBV9 to TRBJ1-6, with no clear D. Germline V lookup: CDR1 SGDLS, CDR2 YYNGEE. The V end lost 3 bases, the J end lost 5 bases, and 12 bases lay between the germline ends. The CDR3 is 15 amino acids. DNA for the CDR3: TGTGCCAGCAGCGGGATAGGTGATAATAATTCACCCCTCCACTTT. Its protein product is CASSGIGDNNSPLHF.

This clonotype was seen at least ten times. The chain combines TRBV7-9 with TRBJ2-3; possibly TRBD1 for D (6 bases). CDR3 size: 18 residues. Between the trimmed V and J ends, which lost 4 bases and 7 bases, there was a span of 27 bases. Germline V lookup: CDR1 SEHNR, CDR2 FQNEAQ (reference sequence). In DNA form, the CDR3 reads TGTGCCAGCAGCTCCTCCACATTGACAGGCCCCTCTTCTAATACGCAGTATTTT. Translation: CASSSSTLTGPSSNTQYF.

For this clonotype: This sequence may be a read error, since a much larger clone differs from it by one base. This likely comes from a read error, as the CDR3 has no conserved phenylalanine or tryptophan at its end. This chain joins TRBV18 and TRBJ1-2; 7 bases are a match to TRBD1. Per germline, CDR1 KGHSH and CDR2 LQKENI. Unmatched junction bases numbered 3, after V lost 4 bases and J lost 1 base. The CDR3 covers 14 residues. Here the CDR3 DNA reads TGTGCCAGCTCACGCCGGGACAGTAACTATGGCTACACCTGC. Amino acid sequence: CASSRRDSNYGYTC.

The table lists this clonotype with many counts. The rearrangement uses TRBV28 and TRBJ2-3, with 8 bases lining up with TRBD2. CDR3 length: 18 amino acids. The junction had 10 bases not matched to a gene; V was cut back by 2 bases and J by 0 bases. Germline V lookup: CDR1 MDHEN, CDR2 SYDVKM. CDR3 region: CASSLPRALAGSTDTQYF. CDR3 coding DNA: TGTGCCAGCAGTTTACCCCGGGCCCTAGCGGGTAGCACAGATACGCAGTATTTT. Full variable domain (outside the CDR3, taken from reference TRBV28 and TRBJ2-3): DVKVTQSSRYLVKRTGEKVFLECVQDMDHENMFWYRQDPGLGLRLIYFSYDVKMKEKGDIPEGYSVSREKKERFSLILESASTNQTSMYLCASSLPRALAGSTDTQYFGPGTRLTVL.

This clonotype was seen repeatedly, ten times or more. The V and J genes are TRBV4-3 and TRBJ1-1; 10 bases agree with TRBD1. CDR3 length equals 16 residues. Germline CDR1 is LGHNA and CDR2 is YSLEER. Trimming cost V 4 bases and J 3 bases; bases outside gene matches: 8. This CDR3 reads CASSRRDRGPYTEAFF. In DNA, the CDR3 is TGCGCCAGCAGCCGCCGGGACAGGGGTCCCTACACTGAAGCTTTCTTT.

The J gene is TRBJ2-7, the V gene TRBV7-6; D is uncertain. The CDR3 consists of 13 residues. The germline V gene has CDR1 SGHVS and CDR2 FNYEAQ. Trimming pared 1 base from V and 1 base from J, leaving 5 bases between. The CDR3, as DNA: TGTGCCAGCAGCTTAGAGGTTTCCTACGAGCAGTACTTC. Its translation is CASSLEVSYEQYF.

Many counts were recorded for this clonotype. This chain uses TRBV11-2 with TRBJ2-1, with TRBD1 identical over 8 bases. Trimming took 5 bases from V and 4 from J; bases not matched to a gene: 10. Germline V gene lookup returns CDR1 SGHAT and CDR2 FQNNGV. The CDR3 spans 16 residues. The DNA of the CDR3 is TGTGCCAGCAGCCCCCCCGGACAGGGACATTACAATGAGCAGTTCTTC. Its translation: CASSPPGQGHYNEQFF.